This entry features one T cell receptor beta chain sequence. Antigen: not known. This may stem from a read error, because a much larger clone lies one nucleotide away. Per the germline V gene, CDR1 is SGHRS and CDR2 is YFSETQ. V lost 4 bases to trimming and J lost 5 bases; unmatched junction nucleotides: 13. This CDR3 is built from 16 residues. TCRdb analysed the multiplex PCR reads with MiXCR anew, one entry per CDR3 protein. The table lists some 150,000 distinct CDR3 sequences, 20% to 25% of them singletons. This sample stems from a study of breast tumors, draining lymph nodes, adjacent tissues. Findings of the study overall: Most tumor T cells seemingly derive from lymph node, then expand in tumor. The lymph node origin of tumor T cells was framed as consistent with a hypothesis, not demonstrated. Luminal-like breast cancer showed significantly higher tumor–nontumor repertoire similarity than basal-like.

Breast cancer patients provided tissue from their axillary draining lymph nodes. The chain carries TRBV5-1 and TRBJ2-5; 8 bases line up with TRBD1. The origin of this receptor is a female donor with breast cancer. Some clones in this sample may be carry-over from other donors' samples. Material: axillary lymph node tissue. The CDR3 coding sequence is TGCGCCAGCAGCGTGGGTGGACAGGGAGGTGGGGAGACCCAGTACTTC. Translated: CASSVGGQGGGETQYF.